This TCR beta chain was observed in a study of PD-L1 blockade in urothelial cancer. Study at large: The study started patients on atezolizumab at some point between 2013 and 2014, giving 1,200 mg intravenously every 3 weeks. Prior chemotherapy ranged from 0 to 3 regimens per patient. Researchers looked at the blood 3 weeks (second dose) and 6 weeks after treatment began.

Only in-frame clones appear in the TCRdb table, and some are missing; sequencing was by immunoSEQ multiplex PCR. The sample has 29,000 or so clones, over 60% seen once. As to time point: peripheral blood 6 weeks after treatment start. Patients each gave 1 to 8 samples, pretreatment and on-treatment. Germline CDR1 is GTSNPN and CDR2 is SVGIG (reference sequence). This CDR3 has 15 amino acids. The V end lost 2 bases, the J end lost 7 bases, and 18 bases lay between the germline ends. The sample here was PBMCs, taken around atezolizumab (anti-PD-L1) treatment. J is TRBJ1-5 and V is TRBV30; TRBD1 might be the D (6 bases). This receptor was obtained from a man aged 70 or older with urothelial cancer. The CDR3 DNA reads as TGTGCCTGGAGTATCGGCAGCCGAAGGGGGCAGCCCCAGCATTTT. Its translation: CAWSIGSRRGQPQHF.